This paragraph covers one TCR beta chain sequence. Its cognate antigen is unknown. The intended depth for sequencing was 1 in 200,000 to 1 in 1 million T cells. Clones were sequenced by immunoSEQ multiplex PCR, and TCRdb holds only the in-frame ones, with some missing. The repertoire holds approximately 97,000 clones, with 77% as singletons. V was clipped by 4 bases and J by 3 bases; unmatched bases: 3. Per the germline V gene, CDR1 is SEHNR and CDR2 is FQNEAQ (reference sequence). The length of the CDR3 is 14 residues. These data originate in a study of cytotoxic CD8 clonotypes in ibrutinib-treated CLL. Study outcomes and limitations: Baseline clonality exceeded age-matched healthy donors and tracked circulating CD8+ T-cell counts. Whereas clonality rose at ibrutinib response, it declined toward baseline at progression. Progressing patients had sampling times that differed from those of sustained-remission patients.

V gene TRBV7-9 combines with J gene TRBJ2-3; TRBD2 matches 8 bases. Here the sequenced sample was PBMCs, taken after 24 months of ibrutinib treatment. The clonotype was recovered from a human donor with chronic lymphocytic leukemia. CDR3 sequence: CASSSSGLTDTQYF. CDR3 DNA: TGTGCCAGCAGCTCTAGCGGGCTAACAGATACGCAGTATTTT.